This T cell receptor beta chain stems from a study of blood T cell repertoires in COVID-19. On the study more broadly: The United States, Italy and Spain supplied acute and convalescent COVID-19 samples. PBMCs, B-cell-depleted T cells, or T cells were the source of the cDNA or gDNA that made up the material.

Here immunoSEQ multiplex PCR was the method, and the copy in TCRdb shows in-frame clones only, minus some. The profile shows 40,000 to 60,000 clones, more than 70% of them singletons. CDR1 is SNHLY and CDR2 is FYNNEI in the germline V gene. The CDR3 runs 15 residues. V dropped 0 bases and J dropped 11 bases, with 17 bases sitting between them. The chain couples TRBV2 to TRBJ1-5, with D possibly TRBD1 on 6 matching bases. The clonotype comes from a woman in her sixties or seventies with acute or convalescent COVID-19. Specimen: peripheral blood. The CDR3 nucleotides are TGTGCCAGCAGTGAAGCAACGACAGGACGATCAGCCCAGCATTTT. Its protein product is CASSEATTGRSAQHF. Full variable domain (rest looked up from reference TRBV2 and TRBJ1-5): EPEVTQTPSHQVTQMGQEVILRCVPISNHLYFYWYRQILGQKVEFLVSFYNNEISEKSEIFDDQFSVERPDGSNFTLKIRSTKLEDSAMYFCASSEATTGRSAQHFGDGTRLSIL.